The subject of this entry is one T cell receptor beta chain. Its target is not known. The sample comes from a study of vaccination effects on CD4 cells after COVID-19. Study results and limitations: Clones induced by infection and by vaccine showed marked clonal contraction late after vaccination.

This CDR3 region has 12 residues. Germline lookup yields CDR1 SGHAT and CDR2 FQDESV (reference sequence). V lost 3 bases, J lost 4 bases, and 6 bases lay in between. Method: immunoSEQ multiplex PCR; TCRdb's copy keeps in-frame clones and lacks some. Of some 22,000 clones listed, 73% are singletons. Using viral peptide pools, the ViraFEST assay grew out antigen-specific CD4+ T cells prior to sequencing. CD4+ T cells were isolated after nine to ten days of culture. Prior SARS-CoV-2 infection was absent in the vaccine recipients, as shown by negative nucleocapsid antibodies. Fresh IL-2-containing medium replaced half the medium on days 3 and 7.

The sequenced sample was CD4+ T cells from PBMCs cultured with HCoV-NL63 spike peptides, obtained before COVID-19 vaccination. This receptor was obtained from a human donor who received a COVID-19 vaccine. The chain combines TRBV11-1 with TRBJ2-5, with D possibly matching TRBD2 (5 bases). The CDR3 region has the DNA TGTGCCAGCAGCTTTCGGGGAGAGACCCAGTACTTC. Encoded protein: CASSFRGETQYF.